This TCR beta chain was obtained from a study of blood T cell repertoires in COVID-19. Whole-study context: Material from acute and convalescent COVID-19 was sourced from the United States, Italy and Spain. Sources were T cells, B-cell-depleted T cells, or PBMCs; the material itself was cDNA or gDNA.

This clone was found a few times. The V end lost 2 bases, the J end lost 3 bases, and 3 bases lay between the germline ends. Germline CDR1 SGHDT, CDR2 YYEEEE. The CDR3 is made up of 11 amino acids. Authors' processing steps: Estimates of nucleated cell counts were drawn from the amplification of reference gene primers. Produced via immunoSEQ multiplex PCR; TCRdb's table is partial and in-frame only. The V and J calls and clone size come from that table; D and trimming were worked out from the DNA. The sample comprises some 120,000 clones, approximately 83% of which are singletons, and 16% rests with the top ten.

Sequenced material: peripheral blood. The origin of this receptor is a woman aged 45-60 years with acute or convalescent COVID-19. The chain recombines TRBV5-6 with TRBJ2-7; no reliable D call. The CDR3 protein is CASSFSYEQYF. The DNA of the CDR3 is TGTGCCAGCAGCTTCAGCTACGAGCAGTACTTC.